By share, the clone carrying this T cell receptor beta chain counts as medium-sized. TCRdb analysed the PCR reads with MiXCR anew, one entry per CDR3 protein. The table lists 15,000 to 20,000 distinct CDR3 sequences, roughly half of them singletons. The source of the sample is a study of tumor-infiltrating lymphocytes in oesophageal squamous cell carcinoma. Trimming cost V 6 bases and J 2 bases, with 10 bases left between them. Germline CDR1 and CDR2: WNHNN and SYGVQD (reference sequence). The CDR3 is made up of 14 amino acids. The sequenced sample consisted of esophageal tumor tissue. The genes are TRBV10-1 and TRBJ2-2; D is perhaps TRBD1 (6 bases). The sequence derives from a male donor with esophageal squamous cell carcinoma. Here the CDR3 DNA reads TGCGCCAGCAGGGGACATACCAACACCGGGGAGCTGTTTTTT. Its translation is CASRGHTNTGELFF.